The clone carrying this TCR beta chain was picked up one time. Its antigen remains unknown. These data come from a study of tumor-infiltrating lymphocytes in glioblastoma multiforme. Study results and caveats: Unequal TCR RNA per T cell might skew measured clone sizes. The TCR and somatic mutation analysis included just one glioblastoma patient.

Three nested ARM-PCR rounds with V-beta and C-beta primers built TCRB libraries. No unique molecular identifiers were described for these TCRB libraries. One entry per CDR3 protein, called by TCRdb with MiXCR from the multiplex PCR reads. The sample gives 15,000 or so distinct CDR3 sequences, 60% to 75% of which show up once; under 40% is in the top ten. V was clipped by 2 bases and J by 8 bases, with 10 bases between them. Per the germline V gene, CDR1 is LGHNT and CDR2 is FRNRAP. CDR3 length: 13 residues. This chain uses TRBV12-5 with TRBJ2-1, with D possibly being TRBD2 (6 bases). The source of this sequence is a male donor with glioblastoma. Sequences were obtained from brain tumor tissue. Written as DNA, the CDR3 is TGTGCTAGTGGTTTGCGGGACTGGGATGAGCAGTTCTTC. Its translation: CASGLRDWDEQFF. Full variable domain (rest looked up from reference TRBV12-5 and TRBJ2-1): DARVTQTPRHKVTEMGQEVTMRCQPILGHNTVFWYRQTMMQGLELLAYFRNRAPLDDSGMPKDRFSAEMPDATLATLKIQPSEPRDSAVYFCASGLRDWDEQFFGPGTRLTVL.